Listed below are T cell receptor beta chains from one sample, sequenced in a study of early T cells in non-severe SARS-CoV-2 infection. MiXCR, run by TCRdb on the 5' RACE reads, gives a single entry per CDR3 protein. The sample lists about 54,000 distinct CDR3 sequences; roughly 8.2% were seen once. The sequences come from whole blood, collected at baseline. Receptor source: an adult who was a healthcare worker with PCR-confirmed SARS-CoV-2 infection or an uninfected control (not recorded which). The CDR3 runs from the conserved cysteine through the conserved F or W. A D gene is named only where the DNA matches it firmly. Only some rows state a clone size, as once, few, many or a class for expanded clones.

V,size,length,D,J,CDR3,DNA
TRBV4-1,.,15,.,TRBJ1-2,CASSQACLIRYGYTF,TGCGCCAGCAGCCAAGCGTGCCTCATTCGATATGGCTACACCTTC
TRBV12-5,few,14,TRBD1,TRBJ2-3,CASAQQGAGDTQYF,TGTGCTAGTGCCCAACAGGGGGCTGGAGATACGCAGTATTTT
TRBV20-1,few,14,.,TRBJ1-1,CSARVGGPNTEAFF,TGCAGTGCTAGAGTCGGGGGGCCGAACACTGAAGCTTTCTTT
TRBV11-1,.,16,TRBD2,TRBJ2-3,CASSLRLAESTDTQYF,TGTGCCAGCAGCCTTAGACTAGCGGAAAGCACAGATACGCAGTATTTT
TRBV7-8,.,12,TRBD2,TRBJ2-3,CASSWQLGEGYF,TGTGCCAGCAGCTGGCAGCTCGGGGAGGGTTATTTT
TRBV29-1,many,15,TRBD2,TRBJ2-5,CSVEGTSDPQETQYF,TGCAGCGTTGAAGGGACTAGCGACCCCCAAGAGACCCAGTACTTC
TRBV25-1,many,13,.,TRBJ1-2,CASSDAASYGYTF,TGTGCCAGCAGTGATGCGGCAAGCTATGGCTACACCTTC
TRBV6-2/TRBV6-3,.,16,TRBD2,TRBJ2-7,CASSYSGGLAAYEQYF,TGTGCCAGCAGTTACTCCGGAGGACTAGCGGCCTACGAGCAGTACTTC
TRBV7-9,.,16,TRBD2,TRBJ2-4,CASSLSGGPNKNIQYF,TGTGCCAGCAGCTTAAGCGGGGGTCCAAACAAAAACATTCAGTACTTC
TRBV27,many,13,.,TRBJ1-2,CASSFYSNYGYTF,TGTGCCAGCAGTTTTTACAGTAACTATGGCTACACCTTC
TRBV28,many,15,TRBD1,TRBJ2-1,CASSPGGQGNNEQFF,TGTGCCAGCAGCCCTGGGGGACAGGGGAACAATGAGCAGTTCTTC
TRBV20-1,.,11,.,TRBJ2-1,CSAGSYNEQFF,TGCAGTGCCGGTAGCTACAATGAGCAGTTCTTC
TRBV3-1,many,13,.,TRBJ1-5,CASSQSRNQPQHF,TGTGCCAGCAGCCAGTCCCGCAATCAGCCCCAGCATTTT
TRBV29-1,.,17,TRBD2,TRBJ2-2,CSVVQFPSGKNTGELFF,TGCAGCGTGGTGCAGTTCCCTAGCGGGAAGAACACCGGGGAGCTGTTTTTT
TRBV4-3,few,15,.,TRBJ2-7,CASSQGVGEAYEQYF,TGCGCCAGCAGCCAAGGGGTGGGAGAGGCCTACGAGCAGTACTTC
TRBV28,few,14,.,TRBJ2-1,CASGSSSSYNEQFF,TGTGCCAGCGGCTCCTCAAGCTCCTACAATGAGCAGTTCTTC
TRBV7-6,.,16,.,TRBJ2-1,CASSLSPRSSYNEQFF,TGTGCCAGCAGCTTGAGTCCGCGGAGCTCCTACAATGAGCAGTTCTTC
TRBV20-1,many,15,.,TRBJ2-7,CSAWVSHDRTYEQYF,TGCAGTGCCTGGGTCTCCCACGATAGAACCTACGAGCAGTACTTC
TRBV10-3,few,14,.,TRBJ2-3,CAISESSGEHTQYF,TGTGCCATCAGTGAGTCCAGCGGTGAGCATACGCAGTATTTT
TRBV20-1,.,16,TRBD2,TRBJ2-2,CSARGTRELAAGELFF,TGCAGTGCTAGAGGCACCCGGGAACTAGCGGCCGGGGAGCTGTTTTTT
TRBV12-3/TRBV12-4,many,13,.,TRBJ1-3,CASSLASGNTIYF,TGTGCCAGCAGTTTAGCCAGTGGAAACACCATATATTTT
TRBV6-5,few,15,TRBD1,TRBJ1-4,CASSSTGVPGEKLFF,TGTGCCAGCAGTTCGACAGGGGTCCCCGGGGAAAAACTGTTTTTT
TRBV6-6,many,16,.,TRBJ2-5,CASRQPLGLDQETQYF,TGTGCCAGCAGGCAACCACTGGGGTTGGATCAAGAGACCCAGTACTTC
TRBV20-1,many,13,.,TRBJ2-7,CSGAGRSFAEQYF,TGCAGTGGGGCTGGGCGTTCCTTTGCTGAGCAGTACTTC
TRBV20-1,many,15,.,TRBJ2-7,CSARGRDFSTYEQYF,TGCAGTGCTAGAGGGAGGGACTTTTCGACCTACGAGCAGTACTTC
TRBV2,many,14,.,TRBJ2-3,CASKPGPSTDTQYF,TGTGCCAGCAAACCGGGACCGAGCACAGATACGCAGTATTTT
TRBV6-6,few,15,.,TRBJ2-1,CASSRRTQGNNEQFF,TGTGCCAGCAGTCGACGGACCCAGGGGAACAATGAGCAGTTCTTC
TRBV27,medium-sized,14,.,TRBJ2-2,CASSFTINTGELFF,TGTGCCAGCAGTTTTACAATCAACACCGGGGAGCTGTTTTTT
TRBV7-2,many,17,TRBD2,TRBJ2-2,CASSSWTSGKNTGELFF,TGTGCCAGCAGCTCCTGGACTAGCGGGAAGAACACCGGGGAGCTGTTTTTT
TRBV30,few,13,TRBD1,TRBJ1-5,CAAARTGNQPQHF,TGTGCCGCAGCTCGGACAGGTAATCAGCCCCAGCATTTT
TRBV7-8,few,12,.,TRBJ2-7,CASSRDGYEQYF,TGTGCCAGCAGCCGGGACGGTTACGAGCAGTACTTC
TRBV7-9,few,14,.,TRBJ2-7,CASRSGRDGYEQYF,TGTGCCAGCCGCTCAGGAAGGGACGGCTACGAGCAGTACTTC
TRBV7-2,.,13,TRBD1,TRBJ1-5,CASSQRQGRPQHF,TGTGCCAGCAGCCAACGACAGGGTCGGCCCCAGCATTTT
TRBV6-2/TRBV6-3,.,16,.,TRBJ1-1,CASSYSTRKGNTEAFF,TGTGCCAGCAGTTACTCTACAAGAAAAGGGAACACTGAAGCTTTCTTT
TRBV7-2,many,14,.,TRBJ2-3,CASSFGVGADTQYF,TGTGCCAGCAGCTTCGGAGTCGGTGCAGATACGCAGTATTTT
TRBV29-1,many,14,TRBD1,TRBJ2-7,CNLTQGDETYEQYF,TGCAACCTCACACAGGGGGATGAAACATACGAGCAGTACTTC